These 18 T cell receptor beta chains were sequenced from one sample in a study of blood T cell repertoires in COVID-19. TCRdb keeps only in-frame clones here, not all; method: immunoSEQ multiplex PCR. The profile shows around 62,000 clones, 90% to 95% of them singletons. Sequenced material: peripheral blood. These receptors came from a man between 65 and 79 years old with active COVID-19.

DNA for the CDR3: TGTGCCAGCAGCTTTCAGGCGACGGCGAACACCGGGGAGCTGTTTTTT. The encoded protein is CASSFQATANTGELFF. J is TRBJ2-2 and V is TRBV5-6; no clear D gene. Germline CDR1 is SGHDT and CDR2 is YYEEEE. The CDR3 runs 16 residues. Deletions cut 2 bases from V and 0 bases from J, with 11 bases between.

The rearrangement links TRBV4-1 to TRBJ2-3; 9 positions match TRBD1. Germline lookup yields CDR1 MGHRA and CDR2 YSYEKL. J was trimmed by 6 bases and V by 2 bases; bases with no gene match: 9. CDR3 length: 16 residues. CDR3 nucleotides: TGCGCCAGCAGCCAACTCCCCGGGACAGGGTGGGATACGCAGTATTTT. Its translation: CASSQLPGTGWDTQYF.

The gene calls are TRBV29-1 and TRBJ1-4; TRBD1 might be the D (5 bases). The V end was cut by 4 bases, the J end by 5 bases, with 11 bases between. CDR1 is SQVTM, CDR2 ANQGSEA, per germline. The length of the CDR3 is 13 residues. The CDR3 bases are TGCAGCGTTGCGGGACTGGTCAATGAAAAACTGTTTTTT. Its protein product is CSVAGLVNEKLFF. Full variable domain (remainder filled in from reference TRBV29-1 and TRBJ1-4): SAVISQKPSRDICQRGTSLTIQCQVDSQVTMMFWYRQQPGQSLTLIATANQGSEATYESGFVIDKFPISRPNLTFSTLTVSNMSPEDSSIYLCSVAGLVNEKLFFGSGTQLSVL.

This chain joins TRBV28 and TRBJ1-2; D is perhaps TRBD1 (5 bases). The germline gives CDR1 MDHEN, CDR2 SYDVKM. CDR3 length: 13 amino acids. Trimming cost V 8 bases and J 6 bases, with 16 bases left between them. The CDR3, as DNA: TGTGCCAGCTCTAACCGGGCAGGGCATGGCTACACCTTC. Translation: CASSNRAGHGYTF.

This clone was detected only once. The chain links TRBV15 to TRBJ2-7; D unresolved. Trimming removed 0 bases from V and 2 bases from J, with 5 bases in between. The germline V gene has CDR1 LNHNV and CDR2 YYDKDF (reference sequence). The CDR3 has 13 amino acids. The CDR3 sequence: CATSRDSTYEQYV. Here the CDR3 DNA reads TGTGCCACCAGCAGAGACAGTACCTACGAGCAGTACGTC.

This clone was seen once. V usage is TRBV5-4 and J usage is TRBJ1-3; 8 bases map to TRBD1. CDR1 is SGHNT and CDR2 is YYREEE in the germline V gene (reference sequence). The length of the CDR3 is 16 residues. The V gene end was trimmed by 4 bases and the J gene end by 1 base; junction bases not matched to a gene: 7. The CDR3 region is CASSGDRGGSGNTIYF. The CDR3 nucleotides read TGTGCCAGCAGCGGAGACAGGGGAGGATCTGGAAACACCATATATTTT.

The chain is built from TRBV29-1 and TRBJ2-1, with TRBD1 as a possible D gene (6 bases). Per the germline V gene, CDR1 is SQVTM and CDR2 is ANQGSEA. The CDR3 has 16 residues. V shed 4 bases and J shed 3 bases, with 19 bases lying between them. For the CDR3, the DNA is TGCAGCGTTGGGCCAGGGGCGATGTTGAGCTACAATGAGCAGTTCTTC. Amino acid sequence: CSVGPGAMLSYNEQFF.

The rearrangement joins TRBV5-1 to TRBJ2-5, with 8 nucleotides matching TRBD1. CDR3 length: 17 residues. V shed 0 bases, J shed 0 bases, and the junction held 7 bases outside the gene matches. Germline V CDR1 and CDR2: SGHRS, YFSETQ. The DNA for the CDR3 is TGCGCCAGCAGCTTGGCGGGGACAGGCCTGTACCAAGAGACCCAGTACTTC. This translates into CASSLAGTGLYQETQYF.

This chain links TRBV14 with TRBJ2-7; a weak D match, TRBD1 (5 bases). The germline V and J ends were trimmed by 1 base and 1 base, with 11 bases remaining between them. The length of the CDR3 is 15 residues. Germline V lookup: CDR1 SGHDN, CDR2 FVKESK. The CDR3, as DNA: TGTGCCAGCAGCCAAGGGGTGACAGCATCCTACGAGCAGTACTTC. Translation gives CASSQGVTASYEQYF. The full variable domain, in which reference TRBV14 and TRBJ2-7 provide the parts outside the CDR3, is EAGVTQFPSHSVIEKGQTVTLRCDPISGHDNLYWYRRVMGKEIKFLLHFVKESKQDESGMPNNRFLAERTGGTYSTLKVQPAELEDSGVYFCASSQGVTASYEQYFGPGTRLTVT.

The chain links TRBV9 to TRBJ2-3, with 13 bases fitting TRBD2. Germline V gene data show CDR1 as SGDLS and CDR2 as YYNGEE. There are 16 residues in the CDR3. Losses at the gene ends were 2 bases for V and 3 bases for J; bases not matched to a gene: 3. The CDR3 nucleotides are TGTGCCAGCAGCGTGACTAGCGGGGGGTGGACAGATACGCAGTATTTT. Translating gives CASSVTSGGWTDTQYF.

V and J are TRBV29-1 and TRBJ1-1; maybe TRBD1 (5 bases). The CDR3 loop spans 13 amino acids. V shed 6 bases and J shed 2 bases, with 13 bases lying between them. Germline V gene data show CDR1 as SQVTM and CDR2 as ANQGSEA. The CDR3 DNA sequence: TGCAGCGTCACTGGCGGGGGAAACACTGAAGCTTTCTTT. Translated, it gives CSVTGGGNTEAFF.

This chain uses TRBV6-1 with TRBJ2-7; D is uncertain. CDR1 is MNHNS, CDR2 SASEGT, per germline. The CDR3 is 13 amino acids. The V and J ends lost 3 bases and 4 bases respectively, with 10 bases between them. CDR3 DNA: TGTGCCAGCAGTGAGTATTCCGGGTACGAGCAGTACTTC. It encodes CASSEYSGYEQYF.

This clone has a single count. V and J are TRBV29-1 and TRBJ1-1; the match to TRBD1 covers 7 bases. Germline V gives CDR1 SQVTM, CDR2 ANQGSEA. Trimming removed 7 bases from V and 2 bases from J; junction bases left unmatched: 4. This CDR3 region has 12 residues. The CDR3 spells CSATGYNTEAFF. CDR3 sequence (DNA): TGCAGCGCGACAGGGTATAACACTGAAGCTTTCTTT.

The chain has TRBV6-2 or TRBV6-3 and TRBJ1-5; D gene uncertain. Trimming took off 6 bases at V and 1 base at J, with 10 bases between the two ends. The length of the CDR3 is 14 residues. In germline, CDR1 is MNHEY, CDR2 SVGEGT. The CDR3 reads CASSSGRSNQPQHF. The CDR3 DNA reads TGTGCCAGCAGCTCCGGGAGAAGCAATCAGCCCCAGCATTTT.

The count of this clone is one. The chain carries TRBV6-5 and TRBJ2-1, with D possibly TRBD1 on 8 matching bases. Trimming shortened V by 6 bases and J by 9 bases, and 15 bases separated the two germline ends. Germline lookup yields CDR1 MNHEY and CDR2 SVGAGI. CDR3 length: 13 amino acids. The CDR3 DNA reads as TGTGCCAGCAGCCCACAGGGGGGGAGTGAGCAGTTCTTC. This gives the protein CASSPQGGSEQFF.

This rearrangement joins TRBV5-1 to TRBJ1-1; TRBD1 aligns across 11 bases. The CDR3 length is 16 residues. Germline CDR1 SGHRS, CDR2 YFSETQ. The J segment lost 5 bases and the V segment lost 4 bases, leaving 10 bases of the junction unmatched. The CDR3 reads CASSPPGTGGRTEAFF. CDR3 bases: TGCGCCAGCAGCCCTCCAGGGACAGGGGGGCGAACTGAAGCTTTCTTT.

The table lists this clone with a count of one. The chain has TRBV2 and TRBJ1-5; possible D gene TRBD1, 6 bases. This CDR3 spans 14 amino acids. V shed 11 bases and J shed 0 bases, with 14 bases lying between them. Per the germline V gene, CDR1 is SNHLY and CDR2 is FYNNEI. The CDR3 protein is CAGGDRYSNQPQHF. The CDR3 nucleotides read TGTGCCGGGGGAGACAGGTATAGCAATCAGCCCCAGCATTTT. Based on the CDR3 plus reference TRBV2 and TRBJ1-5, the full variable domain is EPEVTQTPSHQVTQMGQEVILRCVPISNHLYFYWYRQILGQKVEFLVSFYNNEISEKSEIFDDQFSVERPDGSNFTLKIRSTKLEDSAMYFCAGGDRYSNQPQHFGDGTRLSIL.

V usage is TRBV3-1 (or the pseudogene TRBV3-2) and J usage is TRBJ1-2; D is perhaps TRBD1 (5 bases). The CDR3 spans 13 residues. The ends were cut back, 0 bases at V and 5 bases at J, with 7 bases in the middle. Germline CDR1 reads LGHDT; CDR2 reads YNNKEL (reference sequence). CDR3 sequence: CASSQEKGYGYTF. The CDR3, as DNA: TGTGCCAGCAGCCAAGAGAAGGGGTATGGCTACACCTTC.